This TCR beta chain comes out of a study of blood T cells in healthy people across ages. This clonotype was detected a few times. As yet, its antigen is unknown. Trimming cost V 3 bases and J 1 base; bases outside gene matches: 8. The CDR3 is 16 residues long. Germline V gene sequence: CDR1 DFQATT, CDR2 SNEGSKA (reference sequence). For every donor, a draw yielded roughly 10 milliliters of peripheral blood. PCR was performed a second time for roughly 7 to 12 cycles using a sample-barcoded 5' primer and a J-beta primer mix. A 12-random-nucleotide template-switch adaptor tagged each cDNA molecule. One entry per CDR3 protein results from TCRdb running MiXCR on the 5' RACE reads. The sample holds around 1,700,000 distinct CDR3 sequences; 28% are singletons and the top ten take 7.7%. Findings and limits, study-wide: Percentage of naive T cells showed a strong correlation with TCR beta diversity. Greater diversity and more naive CD4+ cells were seen in long-lived donors than in aged donors.

Sequencing used blood. This clonotype originated in a woman in her 30s in good health. This chain connects TRBV20-1 to TRBJ2-1, with TRBD2 matching 8 bases. The CDR3 DNA follows: TGCAGTGCTAGCCCCGCAGCGGGGGATTCCTACAATGAGCAGTTCTTC. It yields the protein CSASPAAGDSYNEQFF.